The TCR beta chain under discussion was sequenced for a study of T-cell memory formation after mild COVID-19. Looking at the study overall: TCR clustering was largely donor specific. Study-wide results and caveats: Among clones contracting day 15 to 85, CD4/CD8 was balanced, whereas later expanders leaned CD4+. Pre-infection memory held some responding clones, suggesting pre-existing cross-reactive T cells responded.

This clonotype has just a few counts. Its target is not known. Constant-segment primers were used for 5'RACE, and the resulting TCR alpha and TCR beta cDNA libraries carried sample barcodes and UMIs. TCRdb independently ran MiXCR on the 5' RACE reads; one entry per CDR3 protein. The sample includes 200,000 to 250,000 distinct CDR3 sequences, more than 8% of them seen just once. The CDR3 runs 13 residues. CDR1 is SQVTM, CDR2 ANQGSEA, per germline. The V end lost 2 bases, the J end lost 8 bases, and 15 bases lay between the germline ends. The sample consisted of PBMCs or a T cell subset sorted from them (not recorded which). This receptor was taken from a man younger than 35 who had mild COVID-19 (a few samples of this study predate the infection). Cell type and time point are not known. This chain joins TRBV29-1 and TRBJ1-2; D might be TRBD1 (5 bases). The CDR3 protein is CSVERVQGEGYTF. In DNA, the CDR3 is TGCAGCGTTGAAAGGGTCCAGGGTGAGGGCTACACCTTC.